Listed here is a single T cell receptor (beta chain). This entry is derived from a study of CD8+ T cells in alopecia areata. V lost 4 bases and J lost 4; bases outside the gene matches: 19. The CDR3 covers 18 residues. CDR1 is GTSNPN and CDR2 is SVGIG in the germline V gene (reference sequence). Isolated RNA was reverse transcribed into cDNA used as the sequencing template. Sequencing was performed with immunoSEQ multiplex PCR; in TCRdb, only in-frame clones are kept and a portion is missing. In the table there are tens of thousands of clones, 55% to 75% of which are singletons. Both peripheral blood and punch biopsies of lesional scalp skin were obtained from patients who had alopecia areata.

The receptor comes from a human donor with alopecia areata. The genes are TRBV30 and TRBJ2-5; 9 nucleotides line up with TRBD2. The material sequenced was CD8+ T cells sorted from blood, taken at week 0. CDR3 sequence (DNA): TGTGCCTGGACCTCCTCGCAGGGGGGCGGGAGGGCCGGAGAGACCCAGTACTTC. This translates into CAWTSSQGGGRAGETQYF.